The present entry profiles one TCR beta chain with its context. The antigen is unknown. The PCR made use of 60 Vbeta and 13 Jbeta primers. In the authors' workflow: There were around 78 million unique TCR beta chains by a later count, and approximately 12 million of them were shared. Assay: immunoSEQ multiplex PCR; the TCRdb copy retains only in-frame clones and omits some. V and J calls and clone size are those listed in that table; D and trimming were worked out from the DNA. The data hold fewer than 250,000 clones, with approximately 80% observed a single time. Germline V gene data show CDR1 as SGHTS and CDR2 as YDEGEE. V was clipped by 0 bases and J by 13 bases, with 8 bases between them. This CDR3 has 12 amino acids. The data belong to a study of cytomegalovirus exposure and HLA in healthy donors. General study results and limits: CMV serostatus was the only immune exposure information that was available. Analysis was carried out at a later point, and it linked a missense DCLRE1C variant to TCR beta V- and J-gene trimming. Many donors shared some public TCRs, even though most TCR sequences were rare.

The gene calls are TRBV5-8 and TRBJ1-6; D gene uncertain. This clonotype was obtained from a man aged 40-49 years in good health and CMV-seropositive. Material for sequencing was PBMCs. The CDR3: CASSLVLSPLHF. The CDR3 DNA is TGTGCCAGCAGCTTGGTACTTTCCCCCCTCCACTTT. Looking up the rest from reference TRBV5-8 and TRBJ1-6 gives the full variable domain: EAGVTQSPTHLIKTRGQQATLRCSPISGHTSVYWYQQALGLGLQFLLWYDEGEERNRGNFPPRFSGRQFPNYSSELNVNALELEDSALYLCASSLVLSPLHFGNGTRLTVT.